The 28 T cell receptor beta chains given below trace back to one sample, sequenced in a study of control samples from healthy donors and cancer patients. Libraries were prepared by immunoSEQ multiplex PCR; TCRdb keeps only in-frame clonotypes and omits some of them. This table has roughly 120,000 clones, more than 85% appearing once. The sequenced material came from blood. The receptors here all came from a man under 40 in good health.

The chain employs TRBV11-2 and TRBJ1-2, with D tentatively TRBD1 (6 bases). Trimming took 1 base from V and 8 from J, leaving 11 bases between them. The CDR3 spans 13 residues. Looked up from germline, CDR1 is SGHAT and CDR2 is FQNNGV. The CDR3 DNA reads as TGTGCCAGCAGCTTAGTGAGGGGGAGCGGCTACACCTTC. This encodes CASSLVRGSGYTF.

The CDR3 is CASSVGGNSPLHF. In nucleotides, the CDR3 is TGTGCCAGCAGCGTAGGGGGAAATTCACCCCTCCACTTT. The chain employs TRBV9 and TRBJ1-6; D remains ambiguous. Germline V gene lookup returns CDR1 SGDLS and CDR2 YYNGEE. The CDR3 runs to 13 residues. The ends were cut back, 0 bases at V and 7 bases at J, with 5 bases in the middle.

V and J are TRBV9 and TRBJ1-2, with TRBD1 as a possible D gene (6 bases). Germline CDR1 reads SGDLS; CDR2 reads YYNGEE. The CDR3 loop spans 14 amino acids. V gave up 0 bases and J gave up 5 bases, with 11 bases separating them. The CDR3 loop reads CASSVAGGAYGYTF. The CDR3 DNA is TGTGCCAGCAGCGTAGCGGGGGGGGCGTATGGCTACACCTTC.

This clone came up once. This chain connects TRBV7-9 to TRBJ2-1; 10 positions agree with TRBD2. Per germline, CDR1 SEHNR and CDR2 FQNEAQ (reference sequence). The CDR3 is 15 amino acids. V gave up 4 bases and J gave up 2 bases; unmatched junction bases: 2. CDR3 coding DNA: TGTGCCAGCAGCTCTACTAGCGGGACCTACAATGAGCAGTTCTTC. Its translation is CASSSTSGTYNEQFF.

The genes are TRBV10-3 and TRBJ2-2, with TRBD1 as a possible D gene (6 bases). The V end lost 2 bases, the J end lost 0 bases, and 7 bases lay between the germline ends. The CDR3 is 15 amino acids. Germline V gene lookup returns CDR1 ENHRY and CDR2 SYGVKD. The CDR3 loop is CAISEPGANTGELFF. CDR3 sequence (DNA): TGTGCCATCAGTGAGCCAGGGGCGAACACCGGGGAGCTGTTTTTT.

The rearrangement joins TRBV9 to TRBJ2-7; TRBD2 matches at 7 bases. Germline assignment: CDR1 SGDLS and CDR2 YYNGEE. The CDR3 has 14 residues. Trimming cost V 5 bases and J 5 bases; bases outside gene matches: 10. CDR3 coding DNA: TGTGCCAGCAGTCGTGGACTAGTGTCAGACGAGCAGTACTTC. It yields the protein CASSRGLVSDEQYF.

This clone was observed a single time. The chain combines TRBV5-1 with TRBJ1-1; D not resolved. The CDR3 spans 12 residues. Trimming shortened V by 0 bases and J by 7 bases, and 7 bases separated the two germline ends. Germline CDR1 reads SGHRS; CDR2 reads YFSETQ. This chain's CDR3 is CASSLAGFEAFF. The DNA for the CDR3 is TGCGCCAGCAGCTTGGCGGGTTTTGAAGCTTTCTTT.

The chain is built from TRBV25-1 and TRBJ1-4; the D gene is possibly TRBD1 (5 bases). This CDR3 has 14 amino acids. Per the germline V gene, CDR1 is MGHDK and CDR2 is SYGVNS. The V end lost 8 bases, the J end lost 5 bases, and 15 bases lay between the germline ends. The CDR3 nucleotides read TGTGCCAGCGGTCCGGGACCCATAAATGAAAAACTGTTTTTT. Amino acid sequence: CASGPGPINEKLFF.

This chain connects TRBV27 to TRBJ1-2, with D uncertain. CDR1 is MNHEY and CDR2 is SMNVEV in the germline V gene (reference sequence). Trimming took off 3 bases at V and 1 base at J, with 12 bases between the two ends. This CDR3 has 15 residues. The chain's CDR3 is CASSLAVGVNYGYTF. CDR3 sequence (DNA): TGTGCCAGCAGTTTGGCCGTCGGAGTTAACTATGGCTACACCTTC.

This chain connects TRBV12-3 or TRBV12-4 to TRBJ1-2; D possibly corresponds to TRBD1 (5 bases). V lost 3 bases to trimming and J lost 8 bases, with 10 bases between them. CDR3 size: 12 residues. The CDR3 sequence: CASSFGGYGYTF. The CDR3 bases are TGTGCCAGCAGTTTTGGGGGTTACGGCTACACCTTC.

The rearrangement links TRBV7-9 to TRBJ2-5; no clear D gene. This CDR3 contains 19 residues. Trimming shortened V by 1 base and J by 4 bases, and 25 bases separated the two germline ends. The germline V gene encodes CDR1 SEHNR and CDR2 FQNEAQ (reference sequence). CDR3 loop: CASSLDTSTALGYAETQYF. CDR3 nucleotides: TGTGCCAGCAGCTTAGATACGTCTACAGCGTTGGGGTATGCAGAGACCCAGTACTTC.

The chain is built from TRBV19 and TRBJ1-5; D is unresolved. Trimming stripped 8 bases from V and 2 bases from J, with 13 bases between. This CDR3 comprises 14 residues. The germline V gene encodes CDR1 LNHDA and CDR2 SQIVND (reference sequence). In DNA form, the CDR3 reads TGTGCCAGTCGTAGGGAGGCGGGCAATCAGCCCCAGCATTTT. As protein: CASRREAGNQPQHF.

This chain links TRBV4-2 with TRBJ1-1; D is uncertain. V lost 0 bases and J 3 bases, leaving 8 bases between the germline ends. The germline V gene has CDR1 LGHNA and CDR2 YNFKEQ. The CDR3 sequence is 14 residues long. CDR3 region: CASSQEWGDTEAFF. The CDR3 bases are TGTGCCAGCAGCCAAGAATGGGGTGACACTGAAGCTTTCTTT.

This clone has only a few counts. V and J are TRBV9 and TRBJ2-5, with a weak D call TRBD1 (5 bases). This CDR3 comprises 14 residues. CDR1 and CDR2 from the germline V gene are SGDLS and YYNGEE. The ends were cut back, 1 base at V and 2 bases at J, with 9 bases in the middle. The DNA of the CDR3 is TGTGCCAGCAGCGTATCAGGGCAGCAAGAGACCCAGTACTTC. Translated: CASSVSGQQETQYF.

This chain joins TRBV9 and TRBJ2-2; weak D call: TRBD2 (6 bases). Germline-derived CDR1 and CDR2 are SGDLS and YYNGEE. V gave up 0 bases and J gave up 4 bases, with 7 bases separating them. The CDR3 contains 14 residues. CDR3 protein: CASSVGTTTGELFF. CDR3 DNA: TGTGCCAGCAGCGTAGGGACTACCACCGGGGAGCTGTTTTTT.

The chain carries TRBV6-2 or TRBV6-3 and TRBJ2-1; a weak D match, TRBD2 (7 bases). Trimming shortened V by 0 bases and J by 7 bases, and 19 bases separated the two germline ends. Germline assignment: CDR1 MNHEY and CDR2 SVGEGT. This CDR3 has 17 amino acids. Here the CDR3 reads CASSYSTRGGRENEQFF. CDR3 DNA: TGTGCCAGCAGTTACTCGACCCGCGGGGGCCGTGAAAATGAGCAGTTCTTC.

The chain recombines TRBV7-9 with TRBJ1-1; D ambiguous. Trimming removed 5 bases from V and 7 bases from J, with 8 bases in between. The germline gives CDR1 SEHNR, CDR2 FQNEAQ (reference sequence). CDR3 size: 11 residues. The CDR3 bases are TGTGCCAGCAGCCCGGGTGGTGAAGCTTTCTTT. This encodes CASSPGGEAFF.

The gene calls are TRBV6-5 and TRBJ1-4; D is undetermined. The CDR3 has 14 residues. CDR1 and CDR2 from the germline V gene are MNHEY and SVGAGI. V was shortened by 8 bases and J by 1 base, with 11 bases between the two germline ends. CDR3 in amino acids: CASYSRETNEKLFF. DNA for the CDR3: TGTGCCAGCTACAGCCGTGAAACTAATGAAAAACTGTTTTTT.

The V gene is TRBV14, the J gene TRBJ1-1; TRBD1 matches 7 bases. The germline gives CDR1 SGHDN, CDR2 FVKESK. The V gene end was trimmed by 2 bases and the J gene end by 4 bases; junction bases not matched to a gene: 4. The CDR3 has 14 amino acids. The CDR3 coding sequence is TGTGCCAGCAGCCAAAAAGGGGGCGGCACTGAAGCTTTCTTT. Translating it yields CASSQKGGGTEAFF.

This clone was observed once. Here the CDR3 DNA reads TGTGCCAGCAGCTCATGGACTAGCCGAGCGCCGGATACGCAGTATTTT. Translated: CASSSWTSRAPDTQYF. The chain uses TRBV7-9 and TRBJ2-3; 8 bases line up with TRBD2. CDR3 size: 16 residues. Germline CDR1 is SEHNR and CDR2 is FQNEAQ (reference sequence). J lost 6 bases, V lost 4 bases, and 12 bases had no gene match.

The gene calls are TRBV30 and TRBJ1-5; D is uncertain. The CDR3 has 12 residues. V was clipped by 1 base and J by 3 bases, with 4 bases between them. Germline V lookup: CDR1 GTSNPN, CDR2 SVGIG (reference sequence). The CDR3 nucleotides read TGTGCCTGGAGTGGGGTCAATCAGCCCCAGCATTTT. Protein: CAWSGVNQPQHF.

In this sample, this clone turned up a few times. The V call is TRBV30, the J call TRBJ1-5; 7 nucleotides match TRBD1. Germline CDR1 is GTSNPN and CDR2 is SVGIG (reference sequence). The CDR3 loop spans 15 amino acids. V was clipped by 2 bases and J by 0 bases; unmatched bases: 4. As DNA, the CDR3 is TGTGCCTGGAGTTTTCAGGGGGTTAGCAATCAGCCCCAGCATTTT. It yields the protein CAWSFQGVSNQPQHF. The variable domain in full, with the rest retrieved from reference TRBV30 and TRBJ1-5, is SQTIHQWPATLVQPVGSPLSLECTVEGTSNPNLYWYRQAAGRGLQLLFYSVGIGQISSEVPQNLSASRPQDRQFILSSKKLLLSDSGFYLCAWSFQGVSNQPQHFGDGTRLSIL.

The DNA for the CDR3 is TGTGCCAGCAGTGATCGGGACAGCAGCACAGATACGCAGTATTTT. This encodes CASSDRDSSTDTQYF. This rearrangement joins TRBV6-4 to TRBJ2-3, with 7 positions matching TRBD1. This CDR3 has 15 amino acids. V shed 3 bases, J shed 0 bases, and the junction held 3 bases outside the gene matches. Germline CDR1 MRHNA, CDR2 SNTAGT.

V is TRBV21-1 and J is TRBJ1-3. TRBV21-1 is recorded as a pseudogene. The CDR3 extends over 18 amino acids. CDR3 residues: CASSKSERTPSSGNTIYF. In nucleotides, the CDR3 is TGTGCCAGCAGCAAAAGTGAGCGGACTCCTAGCTCTGGAAACACCATATATTTT.

V gene TRBV5-1 combines with J gene TRBJ2-2; the match to TRBD1 covers 10 bases. After removal of 0 bases from V and 5 bases from J, the junction contained 10 bases not matched to a gene. The germline gives CDR1 SGHRS, CDR2 YFSETQ. This CDR3 has 18 residues. The CDR3 nucleotides are TGCGCCAGCAGCTTGGCCAATACGGGACAGGGGTGGACCGGGGAGCTGTTTTTT. It yields the protein CASSLANTGQGWTGELFF.

The V call is TRBV11-2, the J call TRBJ1-3, with D maybe TRBD1 (5 bases). The CDR3 contains 15 residues. Germline-derived CDR1 and CDR2 are SGHAT and FQNNGV. Trimming pared 5 bases from V and 4 bases from J, leaving 15 bases between. The CDR3 DNA sequence: TGTGCCAGCAGCCGGAACCAGGGCCCCGGAAACACCATATATTTT. It specifies CASSRNQGPGNTIYF.

Comment on this clone: Distinct nucleotide sequences in the sample also encode this CDR3. The gene calls are TRBV5-1 and TRBJ2-6; no clear D. V was pared by 1 base and J by 1 base, with 12 bases between. Germline CDR1 SGHRS, CDR2 YFSETQ. The CDR3 length is 17 residues. The CDR3 here is CASSLLGVVSGANVLTF. The CDR3, as DNA: TGCGCCAGCAGCTTGTTGGGCGTGGTTTCTGGGGCCAACGTCCTGACTTTC.

The chain employs TRBV6-5 and TRBJ1-1; TRBD1 might be the D (6 bases). The CDR3 consists of 15 residues. In germline, CDR1 is MNHEY, CDR2 SVGAGI. Between the trimmed V and J ends, which lost 4 bases and 0 bases, there was a span of 12 bases. CDR3 sequence (DNA): TGTGCCAGCAGTTCCAACAGGGACATGAACACTGAAGCTTTCTTT. Translation gives CASSSNRDMNTEAFF.